One and the same sample provided the 24 T cell receptor beta chains below, sequenced in a study of T-cell memory formation after mild COVID-19. In TCRdb, the 5' RACE reads were re-called with MiXCR into one record per CDR3 protein. Of 140,000 to 150,000 distinct CDR3 sequences in the sample, approximately 25% were seen once. The specimen sequenced was PBMCs or a T cell subset sorted from them (not recorded which). All receptors derive from an adult woman who had mild COVID-19 (a few samples of this study predate the infection). Cell type and time point are not known.

The chain couples TRBV20-1 to TRBJ1-5; D remains unclear. CDR3 size: 11 residues. Trimming removed 0 bases from V and 8 bases from J, with 5 bases in between. Germline CDR1 and CDR2: DFQATT and SNEGSKA (reference sequence). The CDR3 coding sequence is TGCAGTGCTAGAGATCTGGAGCCCCAGCATTTT. Amino acids: CSARDLEPQHF.

The chain couples TRBV4-1 to TRBJ2-3, with 9 bases identical to TRBD2. V shed 7 bases, J shed 4 bases, and the junction held 6 bases outside the gene matches. Germline V gives CDR1 MGHRA, CDR2 YSYEKL. The CDR3 runs 14 residues. The CDR3 DNA reads TGCGCCAGCATGCTAGCGGGGAGCCCAGATACGCAGTATTTT. Protein product: CASMLAGSPDTQYF.

The rearrangement uses TRBV20-1 and TRBJ2-7; 10 positions agree with TRBD2. Germline values: CDR1 DFQATT, CDR2 SNEGSKA (reference sequence). The junction had 6 bases not matched to a gene; V was cut back by 5 bases and J by 8 bases. The CDR3 has 12 amino acids. The chain's CDR3 is CSAARLAGQQYF. For the CDR3, the DNA is TGCAGTGCTGCCCGACTAGCGGGCCAGCAGTACTTC.

This clonotype was seen many times. The DNA of the CDR3 is TGTGCCAGCAGTTTACCCGATGACCCCATGAACACTGAAGCTTTCTTT. Protein: CASSLPDDPMNTEAFF. The V and J genes are TRBV12-3 or TRBV12-4 and TRBJ1-1; D unresolved. CDR3 size: 16 residues. Trimming pared 2 bases from V and 0 bases from J, leaving 13 bases between.

There are a few counts of this clonotype. The chain recombines TRBV6-5 with TRBJ1-5, with no clear D. This CDR3 has 15 residues. Trimming removed 6 bases from V and 0 bases from J, with 12 bases in between. Germline V gene sequence: CDR1 MNHEY, CDR2 SVGAGI. CDR3 loop: CASSKKGFSNQPQHF. The DNA of the CDR3 is TGTGCCAGCAGCAAAAAGGGTTTTAGCAATCAGCCCCAGCATTTT.

Here the CDR3 DNA reads TGCAGCGCTGGGACAGGGGGCCTCACATTCTTT. This encodes CSAGTGGLTFF. This chain uses TRBV29-1 with TRBJ1-1; 12 positions match TRBD1. Unmatched junction bases numbered 8, after V lost 7 bases and J lost 14 bases. Germline V gene sequence: CDR1 SQVTM, CDR2 ANQGSEA. The CDR3 length is 11 residues.

The chain employs TRBV5-4 and TRBJ2-7, with unresolved D. The germline CDR1 and CDR2 sequences are SGHNT and YYREEE (reference sequence). The CDR3 sequence is 13 residues long. V was shortened by 0 bases and J by 8 bases, with 12 bases between the two germline ends. The CDR3 sequence is CASSLEDSEKQYF. Written as DNA, the CDR3 is TGTGCCAGCAGCTTGGAGGATTCTGAGAAGCAGTACTTC. Full variable domain (rest looked up from reference TRBV5-4 and TRBJ2-7): ETGVTQSPTHLIKTRGQQVTLRCSSQSGHNTVSWYQQALGQGPQFIFQYYREEENGRGNFPPRFSGLQFPNYSSELNVNALELDDSALYLCASSLEDSEKQYFGPGTRLTVT.

The gene calls are TRBV20-1 and TRBJ2-1; 7 positions agree with TRBD2. This CDR3 comprises 14 residues. Germline V gene sequence: CDR1 DFQATT, CDR2 SNEGSKA (reference sequence). Germline trimming cut 5 bases from V and 4 bases from J; bases unmatched to any gene: 8. The CDR3 here is CSALVLAPYNEQFF. The CDR3 DNA sequence: TGCAGTGCTCTCGTACTAGCGCCTTACAATGAGCAGTTCTTC.

This chain joins TRBV7-2 and TRBJ1-1, with D tentatively TRBD1 (6 bases). Looked up from germline, CDR1 is SGHTA and CDR2 is FQGNSA. With 6 bases removed from V and 0 bases from J, the gap between germline ends came to 20 bases. This CDR3 has 17 residues. DNA of the CDR3: TGTGCCAGCAGTTTCCAGGGGCGCGCGGGCTTGAACACTGAAGCTTTCTTT. This translates into CASSFQGRAGLNTEAFF.

This chain connects TRBV10-3 to TRBJ1-4; 9 nucleotides align to TRBD1. V lost 1 base, J lost 8 bases, and 8 bases stayed unmatched. Germline V gene data show CDR1 as ENHRY and CDR2 as SYGVKD. The CDR3 spans 16 residues. The chain's CDR3 is CAISELQGAEGEKLFF. CDR3 bases: TGTGCCATCAGTGAGTTACAGGGGGCAGAAGGGGAAAAACTGTTTTTT.

The chain links TRBV4-1 to TRBJ2-5, with 10 bases that match TRBD2. The CDR3 totals 15 residues. V was pared by 2 bases and J by 5 bases, with 5 bases of the junction left unmatched. Germline CDR1 MGHRA, CDR2 YSYEKL. The CDR3 sequence is CASSQSGGASETQYF. The CDR3, as DNA: TGCGCCAGCAGCCAAAGCGGGGGGGCCAGTGAGACCCAGTACTTC.

In DNA form, the CDR3 reads TGCAGCGTTACAGAAGGGTATGGCTACACCTTC. Protein: CSVTEGYGYTF. The rearrangement links TRBV29-1 to TRBJ1-2, with D unresolved. This CDR3 region has 11 residues. V lost 5 bases, J lost 5 bases, and 9 bases lay in between. The germline gives CDR1 SQVTM, CDR2 ANQGSEA.

This chain joins TRBV7-9 and TRBJ2-7; no reliable D call. Trimming removed 5 bases at V and 3 bases at J, with 11 bases between. This CDR3 contains 13 residues. The germline V gene encodes CDR1 SEHNR and CDR2 FQNEAQ (reference sequence). In DNA, the CDR3 is TGTGCCAGCAGCCCCCGCGAGGACTACGAGCAGTACTTC. Its translation: CASSPREDYEQYF.

The chain uses TRBV7-2 and TRBJ2-7, with TRBD2 matching 7 bases. V shed 10 bases and J 2 bases; nucleotides not matched to a gene: 5. CDR1 SGHTA and CDR2 FQGNSA come from the germline V gene. The CDR3 is 12 residues long. The CDR3, as DNA: TGTGCCATGGGTCGGGGGGCCTACGAGCAGTACTTC. It translates to CAMGRGAYEQYF.

DNA for the CDR3: TGTGCCAGCGTGGTAGGGTTGGGGAATGAGCAGTTCTTC. Translation: CASVVGLGNEQFF. The chain recombines TRBV6-2 or TRBV6-3 with TRBJ2-1; D remains ambiguous. Trimming pared 8 bases from V and 7 bases from J, leaving 15 bases between. Germline V gene sequence: CDR1 MNHEY, CDR2 SVGEGT. The CDR3 totals 13 residues.

The chain carries TRBV4-1 and TRBJ1-5; 8 nucleotides match TRBD1. In germline, CDR1 is MGHRA, CDR2 YSYEKL. The CDR3 consists of 15 residues. V lost 0 bases and J lost 5; bases outside the gene matches: 3. The CDR3, as DNA: TGCGCCAGCAGCCAAGATGGACAGGGCCATCAGCCCCAGCATTTT. Translation: CASSQDGQGHQPQHF.

The rearrangement joins TRBV27 to TRBJ1-2, with D tentatively TRBD1 (5 bases). V lost 4 bases to trimming and J lost 2 bases, with 11 bases between them. This CDR3 has 14 amino acids. Per the germline V gene, CDR1 is MNHEY and CDR2 is SMNVEV (reference sequence). The DNA of the CDR3 is TGTGCCAGCAGTTCAGGACACCGGAACTATGGCTACACCTTC. Its protein is CASSSGHRNYGYTF.

In this sample, this clonotype turned up a few times. The V call is TRBV21-1, the J call TRBJ2-3. TRBV21-1 is flagged as a pseudogene. CDR3 length equals 14 residues. CDR3 DNA sequence: TGTGCCAGCAGCAAAGACGGCAACACAGATACGCAGTATTTT. The encoded protein is CASSKDGNTDTQYF.

This clonotype was counted between two and nine times. V gene TRBV12-3 or TRBV12-4 combines with J gene TRBJ1-5, with unresolved D. The CDR3 covers 16 residues. Trimming left V 3 bases short and J 0 bases short, with 12 bases between. The CDR3 sequence: CASSFFPDNSNQPQHF. CDR3 DNA sequence: TGTGCCAGCAGTTTCTTCCCTGACAATAGCAATCAGCCCCAGCATTTT.

V is TRBV6-5 and J is TRBJ1-3; 8 positions agree with TRBD1. Trimming cost V 0 bases and J 9 bases; bases outside gene matches: 19. Germline CDR1 is MNHEY and CDR2 is SVGAGI. The CDR3 runs to 19 residues. The CDR3 spells CASSYSILGPGQAGSTIYF. The DNA of the CDR3 is TGTGCCAGCAGTTACTCGATTCTCGGCCCGGGACAGGCTGGATCCACCATATATTTT.

This clonotype was picked up a small number of times. The genes are TRBV4-1 and TRBJ2-6; weak D call: TRBD1 (5 bases). The CDR3 runs to 15 residues. Trimming left V 3 bases short and J 2 bases short, with 8 bases between. Germline CDR1 is MGHRA and CDR2 is YSYEKL. In DNA form, the CDR3 reads TGCGCCAGCAGCCATCCACAGGCTGGGGCCAACGTCCTGACTTTC. Its translation is CASSHPQAGANVLTF.

This clonotype has only a few counts. The chain couples TRBV5-6 to TRBJ2-1; 8 bases align to TRBD1. Germline-derived CDR1 and CDR2 are SGHDT and YYEEEE. The V segment lost 6 bases and the J segment 2 bases; nucleotides outside the gene matches: 7. This CDR3 spans 15 amino acids. DNA of the CDR3: TGTGCCAGCATGGTATCGGGACAGGCCTACAATGAGCAGTTCTTC. Protein sequence: CASMVSGQAYNEQFF.

The table lists this clonotype with a few counts. This chain links TRBV7-6 with TRBJ2-5; maybe TRBD1 (6 bases). CDR3 size: 15 residues. Trimming pared 5 bases from V and 2 bases from J, leaving 15 bases between. The V gene's germline CDR1 is SGHVS and CDR2 FNYEAQ. The CDR3 bases are TGTGCCAGCAGCCTAGGCTACAGGGAGCAAGAGACCCAGTACTTC. It encodes CASSLGYREQETQYF.

The rearrangement joins TRBV20-1 to TRBJ2-7; D could derive from TRBD1 or TRBD2 (6 bases each). CDR3 size: 13 residues. Germline V gives CDR1 DFQATT, CDR2 SNEGSKA (reference sequence). Trimming pared 6 bases from V and 0 bases from J, leaving 12 bases between. The CDR3: CSARDINSYEQYF. Written as DNA, the CDR3 is TGCAGTGCGCGGGACATAAACTCCTACGAGCAGTACTTC.